The 14 T cell receptor beta chains in this list originate from one sample, sequenced in a study of blood T cell repertoires in COVID-19. Using immunoSEQ multiplex PCR, the repertoire was profiled, and TCRdb retains in-frame clones only, with some absent. The sample lists approximately 180,000 clones, roughly four fifths occurring once. Sequencing input: peripheral blood. These receptors were taken from a woman aged 80 or over with COVID-19, enrolled during active disease.

As concerns this clone: A read error may account for a junction end that differs from germline. The chain combines TRBV7-7 with TRBJ2-7; maybe TRBD2 (6 bases). This CDR3 has 13 residues. Germline CDR1 reads SSHAT; CDR2 reads FNYEAQ (reference sequence). This chain's CDR3 is CASSPGLSYEQYF. For the CDR3, the DNA is TGTGCTAGCAGCCCCGGACTATCCTACGAGCAGTACTTC.

The gene calls are TRBV19 and TRBJ1-6; D remains ambiguous. V dropped 5 bases and J dropped 7 bases, with 18 bases sitting between them. Germline-derived CDR1 and CDR2 are LNHDA and SQIVND (reference sequence). This CDR3 is built from 16 residues. As DNA, the CDR3 is TGTGCCAGTAGTGGCCGGGTGGCGGTTCGAAATTCACCCCTCCACTTT. It encodes CASSGRVAVRNSPLHF.

This rearrangement joins TRBV11-2 to TRBJ2-5; 13 positions match TRBD2. In germline, CDR1 is SGHAT, CDR2 FQNNGV. The CDR3 has 14 residues. Unmatched junction bases numbered 4, after V lost 5 bases and J lost 7 bases. The CDR3 loop is CASSRTSGRGTQYF. CDR3 nucleotides: TGTGCCAGCAGCCGGACTAGCGGGAGAGGGACCCAGTACTTC. Using reference TRBV11-2 and TRBJ2-5 for the parts outside the CDR3, the full variable domain is EAGVAQSPRYKIIEKRQSVAFWCNPISGHATLYWYQQILGQGPKLLIQFQNNGVVDDSQLPKDRFSAERLKGVDSTLKIQPAKLEDSAVYLCASSRTSGRGTQYFGPGTRLLVL.

This chain links TRBV19 with TRBJ2-2; D is undetermined. Germline V gene lookup returns CDR1 LNHDA and CDR2 SQIVND (reference sequence). The ends were cut back, 7 bases at V and 4 bases at J, with 7 bases in the middle. The CDR3 is made up of 12 amino acids. The CDR3 DNA sequence: TGTGCCAGTAAGGAGCTCACCGGGGAGCTGTTTTTT. Amino acid sequence: CASKELTGELFF.

This sequence joins TRBV7-9 and TRBJ1-4; TRBD1 agrees at 8 bases. The CDR3 loop spans 17 amino acids. V gave up 4 bases and J gave up 8 bases; unmatched junction bases: 15. The germline V gene has CDR1 SEHNR and CDR2 FQNEAQ (reference sequence). The CDR3 loop is CASSSLLTGADLEKLFF. The CDR3 DNA reads TGTGCCAGCAGCTCCCTATTGACAGGGGCGGATTTAGAAAAACTGTTTTTT.

The chain combines TRBV24-1 with TRBJ2-7; TRBD1 might be the D (6 bases). Germline V gene sequence: CDR1 KGHDR, CDR2 SFDVKD. V gave up 5 bases and J gave up 3 bases, with 10 bases separating them. CDR3 length: 13 residues. This CDR3 reads CATSGKDSYEQYF. CDR3 DNA: TGTGCCACCAGTGGCAAGGACAGCTACGAGCAGTACTTC.

This sequence joins TRBV5-8 and TRBJ2-1, with 11 bases fitting TRBD1. Germline CDR1 SGHTS, CDR2 YDEGEE. J gave up 9 bases and V 0 bases, and 5 bases lay outside the gene matches. This CDR3 contains 15 residues. Here the CDR3 DNA reads TGTGCCAGCAGCTTGGGGGACAGGGGGGATAGTGAGCAGTTCTTC. Translation: CASSLGDRGDSEQFF.

The chain links TRBV5-5 to TRBJ2-7; 11 bases agree with TRBD1. CDR3 length: 16 residues. After removal of 4 bases from V and 1 base from J, the junction contained 7 bases not matched to a gene. CDR1 and CDR2 from the germline V gene are SGHKS and YYEKEE (reference sequence). CDR3 bases: TGTGCCAGCAGCCCGGACAGGGGGCATTGGTCCTACGAGCAGTACTTC. Its translation is CASSPDRGHWSYEQYF.

This rearrangement joins TRBV4-2 to TRBJ2-6, with 7 bases that match TRBD1. Germline V CDR1 and CDR2: LGHNA, YNFKEQ. The CDR3 contains 20 residues. After removal of 0 bases from V and 0 bases from J, the junction contained 11 bases not matched to a gene. As DNA, the CDR3 is TGTGCCAGCAGCCAAGATCCCGGGACAGCCTACCACTCTGGGGCCAACGTCCTGACTTTC. Translation: CASSQDPGTAYHSGANVLTF.

As regards this clone: Within the sample, other DNA sequences also encode this same CDR3. The chain links TRBV19 to TRBJ1-1; 7 positions agree with TRBD1. V lost 5 bases to trimming and J lost 8 bases; unmatched junction nucleotides: 5. This CDR3 comprises 12 residues. Germline V gene sequence: CDR1 LNHDA, CDR2 SQIVND (reference sequence). The CDR3 reads CASSPRDREAFF. The CDR3 DNA is TGTGCCAGTAGTCCCCGGGACAGAGAAGCTTTCTTT.

The chain combines TRBV25-1 with TRBJ1-1, with D perhaps TRBD1 (6 bases). V was trimmed by 6 bases and J by 4 bases, leaving 18 bases between them. Germline V gene lookup returns CDR1 MGHDK and CDR2 SYGVNS. There are 15 residues in the CDR3. Written as DNA, the CDR3 is TGTGCCAGCAGACAGACCGGGACAAGGGGCACTGAAGCTTTCTTT. Translating it yields CASRQTGTRGTEAFF.

CDR3 in DNA: TGCAGTGCTAGTCAAGGGGGTATAGCTAACTATGGCTACACCTTC. This translates into CSASQGGIANYGYTF. The chain uses TRBV20-1 and TRBJ1-2; D is perhaps TRBD1 (6 bases). Trimming took 3 bases from V and 0 from J, leaving 14 bases between them. CDR3 length: 15 residues. The V gene's germline CDR1 is DFQATT and CDR2 SNEGSKA (reference sequence).

This chain links TRBV2 with TRBJ1-1; unclear D gene. The V gene's germline CDR1 is SNHLY and CDR2 FYNNEI. V lost 8 bases, J lost 8 bases, and 15 bases lay in between. This CDR3 region has 12 residues. CDR3 region: CASQTMNPEAFF. In nucleotides, the CDR3 is TGTGCCAGCCAAACAATGAACCCGGAAGCTTTCTTT.

The V and J genes are TRBV19 and TRBJ1-4; TRBD1 aligns across 12 bases. Germline V CDR1 and CDR2: LNHDA, SQIVND (reference sequence). There are 15 residues in the CDR3. The trim removed 6 bases at V and 5 bases at J, leaving 4 bases unmatched. The CDR3 reads CASSIGTGGNEKLFF. In DNA, the CDR3 is TGTGCCAGTAGCATCGGGACAGGGGGCAATGAAAAACTGTTTTTT.